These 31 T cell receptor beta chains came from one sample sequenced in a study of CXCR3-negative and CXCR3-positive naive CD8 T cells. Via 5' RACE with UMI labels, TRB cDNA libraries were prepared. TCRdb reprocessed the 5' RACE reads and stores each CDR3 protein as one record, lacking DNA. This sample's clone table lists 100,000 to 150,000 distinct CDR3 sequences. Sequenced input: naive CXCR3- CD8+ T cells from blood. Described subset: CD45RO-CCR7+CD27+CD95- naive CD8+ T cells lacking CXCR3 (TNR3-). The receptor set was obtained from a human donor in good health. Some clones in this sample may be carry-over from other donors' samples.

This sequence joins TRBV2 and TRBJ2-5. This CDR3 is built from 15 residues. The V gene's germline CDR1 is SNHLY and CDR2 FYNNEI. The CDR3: CASSQGHREQETQYF.

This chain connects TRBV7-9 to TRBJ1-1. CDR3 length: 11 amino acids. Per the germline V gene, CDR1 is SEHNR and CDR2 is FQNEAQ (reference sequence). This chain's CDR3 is CASSQITEAFF.

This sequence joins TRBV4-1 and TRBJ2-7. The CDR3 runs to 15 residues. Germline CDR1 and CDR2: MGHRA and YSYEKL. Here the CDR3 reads CASSQVRSDTYEQYF.

The CDR3 here is CASSPRRLPQHF. The chain is built from TRBV28 and TRBJ1-5. Looked up from germline, CDR1 is MDHEN and CDR2 is SYDVKM. The CDR3 totals 12 residues.

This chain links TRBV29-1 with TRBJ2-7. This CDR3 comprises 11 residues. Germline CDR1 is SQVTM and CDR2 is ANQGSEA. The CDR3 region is CSVEYSYEQYF.

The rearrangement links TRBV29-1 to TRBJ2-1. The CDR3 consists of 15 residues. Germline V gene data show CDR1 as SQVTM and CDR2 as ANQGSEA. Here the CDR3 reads CSVDLQGARHNEQFF.

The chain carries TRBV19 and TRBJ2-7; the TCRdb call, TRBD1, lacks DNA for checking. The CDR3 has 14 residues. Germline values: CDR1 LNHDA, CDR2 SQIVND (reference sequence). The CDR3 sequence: CASSRDSPSYEQYF.

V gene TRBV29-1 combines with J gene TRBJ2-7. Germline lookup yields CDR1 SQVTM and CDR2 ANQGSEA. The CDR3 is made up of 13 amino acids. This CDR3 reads CSVEHSSSYEQYF.

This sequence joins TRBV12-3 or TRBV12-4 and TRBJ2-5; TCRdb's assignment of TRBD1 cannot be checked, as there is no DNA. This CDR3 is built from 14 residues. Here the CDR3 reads CASSLTGLQETQYF.

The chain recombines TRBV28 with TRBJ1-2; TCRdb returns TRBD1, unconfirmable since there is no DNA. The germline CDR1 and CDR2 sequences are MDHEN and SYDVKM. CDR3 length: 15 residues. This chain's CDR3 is CASSQDREVNYGYTF.

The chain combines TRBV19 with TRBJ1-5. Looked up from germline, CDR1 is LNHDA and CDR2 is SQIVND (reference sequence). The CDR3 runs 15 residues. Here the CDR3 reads CASSMVEEGNQPQHF.

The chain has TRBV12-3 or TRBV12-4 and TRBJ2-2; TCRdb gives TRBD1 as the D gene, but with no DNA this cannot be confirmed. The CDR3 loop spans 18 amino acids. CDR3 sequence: CASSSEDRDKLNTGELFF.

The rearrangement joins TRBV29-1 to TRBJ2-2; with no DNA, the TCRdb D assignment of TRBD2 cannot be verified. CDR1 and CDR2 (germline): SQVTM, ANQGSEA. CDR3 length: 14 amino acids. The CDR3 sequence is CSAKTSGGRPELFF.

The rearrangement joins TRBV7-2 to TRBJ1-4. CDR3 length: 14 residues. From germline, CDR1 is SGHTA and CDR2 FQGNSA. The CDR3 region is CASSLWGTNEKLFF.

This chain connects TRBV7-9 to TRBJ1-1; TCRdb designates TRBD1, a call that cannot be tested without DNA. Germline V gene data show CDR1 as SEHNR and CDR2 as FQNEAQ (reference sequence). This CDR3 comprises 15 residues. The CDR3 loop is CASSSRQGGGTEAFF.

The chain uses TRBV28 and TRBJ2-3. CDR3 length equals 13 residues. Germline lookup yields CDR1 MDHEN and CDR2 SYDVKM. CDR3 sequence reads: CASSLTSTDTQYF.

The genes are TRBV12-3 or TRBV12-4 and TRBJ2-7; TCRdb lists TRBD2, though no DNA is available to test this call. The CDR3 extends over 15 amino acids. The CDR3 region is CASSPGTLSSYEQYF.

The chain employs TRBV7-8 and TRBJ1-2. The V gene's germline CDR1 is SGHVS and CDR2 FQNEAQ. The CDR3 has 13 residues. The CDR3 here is CASSLENNYGYTF.

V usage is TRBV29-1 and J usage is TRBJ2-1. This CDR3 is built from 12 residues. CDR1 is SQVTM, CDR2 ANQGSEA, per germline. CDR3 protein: CSVELEMDEQFF.

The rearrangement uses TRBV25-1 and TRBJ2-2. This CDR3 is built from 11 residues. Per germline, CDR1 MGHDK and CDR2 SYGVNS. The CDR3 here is CASSTVGELFF.

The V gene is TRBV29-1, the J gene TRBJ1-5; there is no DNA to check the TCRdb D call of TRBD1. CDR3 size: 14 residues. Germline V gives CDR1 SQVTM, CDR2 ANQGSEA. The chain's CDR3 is CSVEAGTGDQPQHF. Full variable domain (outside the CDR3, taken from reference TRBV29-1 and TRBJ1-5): SAVISQKPSRDICQRGTSLTIQCQVDSQVTMMFWYRQQPGQSLTLIATANQGSEATYESGFVIDKFPISRPNLTFSTLTVSNMSPEDSSIYLCSVEAGTGDQPQHFGDGTRLSIL.

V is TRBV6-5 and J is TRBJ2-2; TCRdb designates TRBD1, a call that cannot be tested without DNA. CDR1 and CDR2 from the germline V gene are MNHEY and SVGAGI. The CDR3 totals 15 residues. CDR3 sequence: CASSYSGGDTGELFF.

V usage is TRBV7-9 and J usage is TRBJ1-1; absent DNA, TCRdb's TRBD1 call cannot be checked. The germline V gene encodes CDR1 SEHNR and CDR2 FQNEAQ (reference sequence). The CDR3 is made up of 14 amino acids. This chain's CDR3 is CASSLRGDDPEAFF. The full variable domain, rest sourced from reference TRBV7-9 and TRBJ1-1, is DTGVSQNPRHKITKRGQNVTFRCDPISEHNRLYWYRQTLGQGPEFLTYFQNEAQLEKSRLLSDRFSAERPKGSFSTLEIQRTEQGDSAMYLCASSLRGDDPEAFFGQGTRLTVV.

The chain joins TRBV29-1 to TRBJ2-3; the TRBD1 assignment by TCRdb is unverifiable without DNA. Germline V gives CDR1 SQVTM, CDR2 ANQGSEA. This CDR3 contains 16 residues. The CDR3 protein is CSVEVGSGTTTDTQYF.

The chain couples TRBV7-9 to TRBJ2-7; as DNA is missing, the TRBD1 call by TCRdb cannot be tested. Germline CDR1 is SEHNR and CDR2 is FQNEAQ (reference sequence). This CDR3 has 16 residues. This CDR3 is CASSLEVRGRGNEQYF.

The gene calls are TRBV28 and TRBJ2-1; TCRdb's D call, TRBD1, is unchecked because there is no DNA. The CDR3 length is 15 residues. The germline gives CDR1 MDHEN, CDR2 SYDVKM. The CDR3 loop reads CASSPGQEVHNEQFF.

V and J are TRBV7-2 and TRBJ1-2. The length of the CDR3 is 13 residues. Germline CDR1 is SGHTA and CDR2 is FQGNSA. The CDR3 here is CASSLMTAYGYTF.

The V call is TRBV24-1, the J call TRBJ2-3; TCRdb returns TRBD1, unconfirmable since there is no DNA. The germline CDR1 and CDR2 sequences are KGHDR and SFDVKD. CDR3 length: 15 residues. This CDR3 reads CATSSDRGQVDTQYF.

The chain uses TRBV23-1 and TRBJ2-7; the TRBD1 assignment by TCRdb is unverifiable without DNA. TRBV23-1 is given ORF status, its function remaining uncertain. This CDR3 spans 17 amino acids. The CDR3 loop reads CASSQHLGAGAIHEQYF.

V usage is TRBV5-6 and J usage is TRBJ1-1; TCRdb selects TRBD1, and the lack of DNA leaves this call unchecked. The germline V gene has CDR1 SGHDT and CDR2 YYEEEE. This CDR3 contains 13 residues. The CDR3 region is CASSADRGTEAFF.

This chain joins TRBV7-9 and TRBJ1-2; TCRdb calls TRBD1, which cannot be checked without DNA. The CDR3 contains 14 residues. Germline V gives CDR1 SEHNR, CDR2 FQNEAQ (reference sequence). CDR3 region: CASSLGATLEGYTF.